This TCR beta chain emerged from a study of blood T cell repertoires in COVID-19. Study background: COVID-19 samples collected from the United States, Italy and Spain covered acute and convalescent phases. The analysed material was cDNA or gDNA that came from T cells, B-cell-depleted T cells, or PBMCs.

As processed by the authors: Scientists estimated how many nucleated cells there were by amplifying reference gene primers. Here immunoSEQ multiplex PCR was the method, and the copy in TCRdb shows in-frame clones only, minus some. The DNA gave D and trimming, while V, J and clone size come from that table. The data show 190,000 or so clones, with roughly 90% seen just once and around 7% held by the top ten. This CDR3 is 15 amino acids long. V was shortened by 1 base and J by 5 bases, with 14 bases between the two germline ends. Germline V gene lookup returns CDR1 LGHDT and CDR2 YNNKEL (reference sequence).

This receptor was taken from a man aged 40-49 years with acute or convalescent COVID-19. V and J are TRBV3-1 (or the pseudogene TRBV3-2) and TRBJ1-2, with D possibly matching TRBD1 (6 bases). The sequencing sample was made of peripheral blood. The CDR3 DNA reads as TGTGCCAGCAGCCAAGGGGGGCAGGGACGGTATGGCTACACCTTC. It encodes CASSQGGQGRYGYTF.